This T cell receptor beta chain originates from a study of T cells in women clearing cervical HPV infection. Points on this clone: The read ends 3 residues shy of where the CDR3 ends; the end is completed using the germline J gene.

Some clones are missing from TCRdb's copy, which holds only in-frame ones; the method was immunoSEQ multiplex PCR. Its table records under 25,000 clones. From germline, CDR1 is KGHSH and CDR2 LQKENI. V dropped 2 bases and J dropped 4; count of bases not matched to a gene: 3. The CDR3 has 14 residues. The sequencing sample was made of blood buffy coat. V and J are TRBV18 and TRBJ2-3; 7 bases match TRBD2. The receptor's source is a woman aged 18-70 years with a cervical HPV16 infection that either progressed to CIN3+ or cleared (not recorded which). The CDR3 bases that were read are TGTGCCAGCTCACCAGGGACTACGGCAGATACG. Amino acids: CASSPGTTADT. In full, the CDR3 reads CASSPGTTADTQYF.